Reported below is one T cell receptor beta chain. This clonotype has just a few counts. There is no known antigen for this receptor. The sample holds no much larger clone one base away, and base qualities are not on file. The entry originates in a study of T cells in Graves' hyperthyroidism and ophthalmopathy (dated by TCRdb to between 2018 and 2021). For the study in its entirety: Peripheral blood was collected at initial diagnosis, before any treatment. Thyroid tissue and blood T-cell repertoires from more than 5 Graves' hyperthyroidism patients were also compared in the study. For training and testing, the 100 or so patients in the discovery cohort were randomly divided in a 7:3 ratio. Prospective prediction of ophthalmopathy was tested in an independent validation cohort consisting of 18 to 20 hyperthyroidism patients and approximately 16 patients who later progressed to ophthalmopathy. The paper describes TCR Vbeta CDR3 sequencing of roughly 130 peripheral blood samples, made up of 40 to 45 ophthalmopathy patients, roughly 80 hyperthyroidism patients and 17 progressor patients. To identify TCR V-J signatures that set the groups apart, the researchers used a discovery cohort of 100 patients, made up of approximately 43 with Graves' ophthalmopathy and about 60 with stable Graves' hyperthyroidism. Once sampling was done, hyperthyroidism patients were given methimazole at a starting dose of 30 mg daily, whereas ophthalmopathy patients were given high-dose intravenous methylprednisolone. The study at large found these results: No statistical method was used to fix the sample size in advance, and group allocation was not hidden from the investigators. In validation, the model predicted progression to ophthalmopathy a median of around six months before onset, with roughly 68% sensitivity and 72.22% specificity. A 13 V-J signature model separated ophthalmopathy from stable hyperthyroidism, with over 85% sensitivity and 81.08% specificity in cross-validation and 80%/75% in testing. Blood samples also contained most of the expanded thyroid clonotypes (frequency above 0.001), which suggests that blood repertoires may reflect thyroid immune responses.

The junction shows trimming of 4 bases on V and 0 bases on J, and the gene matches do not reach 6 bases of it. Reading the germline V gene gives CDR1 SGDLS and CDR2 YYNGEE. From the cysteine up to the phenylalanine, the CDR3 has a length of 18 residues. The sequence is cut down to CDR3 DNA, 54 bases in frame from base 1. Graves' hyperthyroidism was defined as stable when no progression to ophthalmopathy occurred over 18 months of follow-up. Hyperthyroidism patients were aged 18 to 65 years and newly diagnosed, with disease duration of less than 2 months. Exclusion was applied to patients with uncontrolled infections, other autoimmune diseases, pregnancy or lactation. Diagnoses were established on the basis of clinical symptoms, serum thyroxine and TRAb, thyroid ultrasound, and orbital computed tomography. PBMCs were isolated from roughly 10 ml of fresh peripheral blood by Ficoll-Paque density gradient centrifugation. Total RNA was extracted with Trizol reagent, and quality was checked on an Agilent 2100 Bioanalyzer.

Amplification of TCR beta CDR3 regions was carried out from RNA transcripts. The first round of RT-PCR for the TCR CDR3 was performed with the HTBI primer set and the Qiagen OneStep RT-PCR kit. Libraries were constructed in a second round of multiplex PCR, after which size selection and purification were carried out. Sequencing of the libraries was done on an Illumina HiSeq2000 using paired-end 100 bp reads. As for the authors' bioinformatics: SOAPnuke was used to process the raw data, throwing out any read that contained adapters or uncalled bases, had a mean Phred below 15, or lacked an exact constant-primer or identifier match. COPE v1.2.5 was used to merge the high-quality paired reads, and each unique nucleotide sequence was defined as a clonotype. MiTCR v1.1 was used to align the clonotypes against IMGT TRBV, TRBD and TRBJ reference segments. The analysis was restricted to V-J combinations with a frequency above 0.0001, which together covered over 99% of the repertoires. A TCS score was defined as the ratio of F50 (clonal expansion) to E x V (chaos), with BLOSUM62-based TCRdist applied between CDR3 peptides within each V-J. Welch's t-statistics and random forest reduced several hundred V-J features to 13, which were used in a naive Bayes classifier (R e1071). TCRdb took the public reads, trimmed them with fastp at Q25, ran MiXCR for clone calling and kept in-frame beta chains. Records with the same CDR3 protein are collapsed into one entry carrying the most frequent genes and DNA. TCRdb's processing, not the authors', yielded these V and J calls. Present in this sample are around 690,000 distinct CDR3 sequences, around a sixth of which were seen just once. Around 16% of the sample is held by the ten biggest clonotypes.

The sequence is built from TRBV9 and TRBJ2-6; TRBD1 agrees with 11 junctional bases. This TCR was recovered from a man over 45 with Graves' hyperthyroidism. Material: blood. The CDR3: CASSFPGQGVSGANVLTF. The nucleotide sequence reads TGTGCCAGCAGCTTTCCGGGACAGGGGGTCTCTGGGGCCAACGTCCTGACTTTC.